This TCR beta chain was captured by sequencing in a study of blood T cell repertoires in COVID-19. Study details: Whether acute or convalescent, the COVID-19 samples came from the United States, Italy and Spain. Nucleic acid was either cDNA or gDNA, and it came from T cells, B-cell-depleted T cells, or PBMCs.

The CDR3 runs 15 residues. The ends were cut back, 1 base at V and 0 bases at J, with 7 bases in the middle. CDR1 LNHNV and CDR2 YYDKDF come from the germline V gene (reference sequence). Original methodology: Using reference gene primer amplification, nucleated cell counts were estimated. Method: immunoSEQ multiplex PCR; TCRdb's copy keeps in-frame clones and lacks some. The V and J calls and clone size come from that table; D and trimming were worked out from the DNA. The table records about 200,000 clones, approximately 85% of them present only once. This TCR was sampled from a man aged 55 to 70 with acute or convalescent COVID-19. The sequenced sample consisted of peripheral blood. This chain joins TRBV15 and TRBJ1-5; D gene ambiguous. CDR3 nucleotides: TGTGCCACCAGCAGAGGGGAGAATAGCAATCAGCCCCAGCATTTT. Its translation is CATSRGENSNQPQHF.